The rows below give T cell receptor beta chains drawn from one sample of a study of T cell repertoires in cytomegalovirus infection. One entry per CDR3 protein, called by TCRdb with MiXCR from the reads. The sample lists 68,000 or so distinct CDR3 sequences; approximately 22% were seen once. The antigens these receptors bind are not known. Sequencing input: PBMCs, sequenced either directly or after in vitro stimulation (not recorded which). These receptors were obtained from a human donor in good health (CMV status not recorded). Some clones in this sample may be carry-over from other donors' samples. Both conserved end residues are trimmed from each CDR3. Fields, in order: clone size, CDR3 length, J gene, V gene, CDR3 protein. Size tells how often a clone was seen (once, few, many) or the class of an expanded clone, and some rows leave it out.

clone size: few; CDR3 length: 11; J gene: TRBJ2-7; V gene: TRBV5-6; CDR3 protein: ASSFDSRYEQY
clone size: many; CDR3 length: 13; J gene: TRBJ1-3; V gene: TRBV12-3/TRBV12-4; CDR3 protein: ASIPTGGPGNTIY
clone size: -; CDR3 length: 17; J gene: TRBJ2-3; V gene: TRBV11-1; CDR3 protein: ASSPRPGILLSSTDTQY
clone size: few; CDR3 length: 13; J gene: TRBJ1-5; V gene: TRBV7-9; CDR3 protein: ASSRDRAGNQPQH
clone size: -; CDR3 length: 12; J gene: TRBJ2-5; V gene: TRBV6-5; CDR3 protein: ASSGQGRLETQY
clone size: many; CDR3 length: 16; J gene: TRBJ2-4; V gene: TRBV7-2; CDR3 protein: ASSLIGTGDLLENIQY
clone size: many; CDR3 length: 12; J gene: TRBJ2-3; V gene: TRBV7-6; CDR3 protein: ASSPSLATDTQY
clone size: many; CDR3 length: 10; J gene: TRBJ2-5; V gene: TRBV11-2; CDR3 protein: ASSWTEETQY
clone size: -; CDR3 length: 13; J gene: TRBJ1-2; V gene: TRBV25-1; CDR3 protein: ASSDPRASNYGYT
clone size: -; CDR3 length: 12; J gene: TRBJ2-3; V gene: TRBV9; CDR3 protein: ASSARTSGRGQY
clone size: -; CDR3 length: 12; J gene: TRBJ2-7; V gene: TRBV27; CDR3 protein: ASSHRGLVYEQY
clone size: -; CDR3 length: 13; J gene: TRBJ2-5; V gene: TRBV29-1; CDR3 protein: SVEYAGGGAETQY
clone size: many; CDR3 length: 13; J gene: TRBJ1-2; V gene: TRBV7-2; CDR3 protein: ASSGGTGDLYGYT
clone size: few; CDR3 length: 11; J gene: TRBJ1-1; V gene: TRBV6-2/TRBV6-3; CDR3 protein: ASSPQTVSEAF
clone size: few; CDR3 length: 13; J gene: TRBJ1-1; V gene: TRBV4-1; CDR3 protein: ASSQGRNQGTEAF
clone size: -; CDR3 length: 13; J gene: TRBJ2-1; V gene: TRBV24-1; CDR3 protein: ATSDFGDFVGEQF
clone size: -; CDR3 length: 14; J gene: TRBJ1-2; V gene: TRBV6-5; CDR3 protein: ASSYSAGLGHYGYT
clone size: many; CDR3 length: 11; J gene: TRBJ1-1; V gene: TRBV7-2; CDR3 protein: ASSLAPNTEAF
clone size: -; CDR3 length: 16; J gene: TRBJ2-7; V gene: TRBV5-6; CDR3 protein: ASSLELVGEGSLYEQY
clone size: many; CDR3 length: 13; J gene: TRBJ2-7; V gene: TRBV7-2; CDR3 protein: ASSPRGGRDYEQY
clone size: few; CDR3 length: 15; J gene: TRBJ1-3; V gene: TRBV4-3; CDR3 protein: ASSQNIDRAAGNTIY
clone size: -; CDR3 length: 13; J gene: TRBJ2-2; V gene: TRBV9; CDR3 protein: ASSVSTGGAGELF
clone size: few; CDR3 length: 10; J gene: TRBJ2-7; V gene: TRBV19; CDR3 protein: ASSTSIYEQY
clone size: many; CDR3 length: 13; J gene: TRBJ2-3; V gene: TRBV12-3/TRBV12-4; CDR3 protein: ASSLPAGGTDTQY
clone size: -; CDR3 length: 13; J gene: TRBJ2-2; V gene: TRBV7-9; CDR3 protein: ASSPLGGAIGELF
clone size: many; CDR3 length: 12; J gene: TRBJ2-1; V gene: TRBV7-2; CDR3 protein: ASSLGLANNEQF
clone size: few; CDR3 length: 12; J gene: TRBJ2-7; V gene: TRBV28; CDR3 protein: ASMLGGRDYEQY
clone size: -; CDR3 length: 12; J gene: TRBJ2-1; V gene: TRBV6-2/TRBV6-3; CDR3 protein: ASSYRISYNEQF
clone size: -; CDR3 length: 12; J gene: TRBJ2-2; V gene: TRBV7-2; CDR3 protein: ASGTGGAHGELF
clone size: few; CDR3 length: 13; J gene: TRBJ1-3; V gene: TRBV9; CDR3 protein: ASSVAGLSGNTIY
clone size: -; CDR3 length: 14; J gene: TRBJ2-1; V gene: TRBV20-1; CDR3 protein: SARDLEREGYNEQF
clone size: few; CDR3 length: 14; J gene: TRBJ2-1; V gene: TRBV6-1; CDR3 protein: ASSDQRNTYYNEQF
clone size: -; CDR3 length: 10; J gene: TRBJ2-7; V gene: TRBV5-4; CDR3 protein: ASSLGIYEQY
clone size: -; CDR3 length: 13; J gene: TRBJ1-4; V gene: TRBV29-1; CDR3 protein: SVVTGGAENEKLF
clone size: many; CDR3 length: 13; J gene: TRBJ1-2; V gene: TRBV7-8; CDR3 protein: ASSLGTTGFYGYT
clone size: -; CDR3 length: 15; J gene: TRBJ2-2; V gene: TRBV6-1; CDR3 protein: ASSIHLGGSGTGELF
clone size: -; CDR3 length: 11; J gene: TRBJ1-5; V gene: TRBV12-3/TRBV12-4; CDR3 protein: ASSRGRGQPQH
clone size: few; CDR3 length: 13; J gene: TRBJ1-6; V gene: TRBV5-4; CDR3 protein: ASSLDGFQRSPLH
clone size: -; CDR3 length: 14; J gene: TRBJ2-3; V gene: TRBV10-3; CDR3 protein: AIKDLGGDDTDTQY
clone size: few; CDR3 length: 12; J gene: TRBJ1-5; V gene: TRBV12-3/TRBV12-4; CDR3 protein: ASRMGQTNQPQH
clone size: -; CDR3 length: 14; J gene: TRBJ2-2; V gene: TRBV19; CDR3 protein: ASSIGVADNTGELF
clone size: -; CDR3 length: 14; J gene: TRBJ1-1; V gene: TRBV5-4; CDR3 protein: ASSLAPRAGETEAF
clone size: -; CDR3 length: 10; J gene: TRBJ2-5; V gene: TRBV7-9; CDR3 protein: ASSFMEGTQY
clone size: many; CDR3 length: 13; J gene: TRBJ1-5; V gene: TRBV7-2; CDR3 protein: ASSLESSSNQPQH
clone size: many; CDR3 length: 13; J gene: TRBJ2-3; V gene: TRBV7-2; CDR3 protein: ASSPRGAGTDTQY
clone size: many; CDR3 length: 13; J gene: TRBJ2-7; V gene: TRBV6-2/TRBV6-3; CDR3 protein: ASSLDRGRTYEQY
clone size: -; CDR3 length: 11; J gene: TRBJ2-3; V gene: TRBV20-1; CDR3 protein: SAIAGGTDTQY
clone size: few; CDR3 length: 11; J gene: TRBJ1-1; V gene: TRBV12-3/TRBV12-4; CDR3 protein: ASSKNRDTEAF
clone size: -; CDR3 length: 12; J gene: TRBJ2-1; V gene: TRBV30; CDR3 protein: AWIAGGIYNEQF
clone size: few; CDR3 length: 13; J gene: TRBJ2-7; V gene: TRBV7-2; CDR3 protein: ASSFAGTSLNEQY
clone size: many; CDR3 length: 12; J gene: TRBJ1-1; V gene: TRBV7-2; CDR3 protein: ASSQTQGVTEAF
clone size: -; CDR3 length: 18; J gene: TRBJ2-6; V gene: TRBV7-9; CDR3 protein: ASSLVHGQGVGSGANVLT
clone size: many; CDR3 length: 12; J gene: TRBJ2-7; V gene: TRBV7-8; CDR3 protein: ASSLAIYSYEQY
clone size: -; CDR3 length: 13; J gene: TRBJ2-5; V gene: TRBV20-1; CDR3 protein: SARDRRPSRETQY
clone size: many; CDR3 length: 11; J gene: TRBJ2-2; V gene: TRBV6-2/TRBV6-3; CDR3 protein: ASSSLASGELF
clone size: -; CDR3 length: 12; J gene: TRBJ1-2; V gene: TRBV7-9; CDR3 protein: ASSLDYQVSGYT
clone size: -; CDR3 length: 15; J gene: TRBJ2-3; V gene: TRBV20-1; CDR3 protein: SASFSSGLAGTDTQY
clone size: few; CDR3 length: 12; J gene: TRBJ1-1; V gene: TRBV7-2; CDR3 protein: ASSQGTRGTEAF
clone size: many; CDR3 length: 12; J gene: TRBJ1-1; V gene: TRBV27; CDR3 protein: ASSFRGGGTEAF
clone size: few; CDR3 length: 14; J gene: TRBJ2-7; V gene: TRBV6-2/TRBV6-3; CDR3 protein: ASSYSGRAFGYEQY